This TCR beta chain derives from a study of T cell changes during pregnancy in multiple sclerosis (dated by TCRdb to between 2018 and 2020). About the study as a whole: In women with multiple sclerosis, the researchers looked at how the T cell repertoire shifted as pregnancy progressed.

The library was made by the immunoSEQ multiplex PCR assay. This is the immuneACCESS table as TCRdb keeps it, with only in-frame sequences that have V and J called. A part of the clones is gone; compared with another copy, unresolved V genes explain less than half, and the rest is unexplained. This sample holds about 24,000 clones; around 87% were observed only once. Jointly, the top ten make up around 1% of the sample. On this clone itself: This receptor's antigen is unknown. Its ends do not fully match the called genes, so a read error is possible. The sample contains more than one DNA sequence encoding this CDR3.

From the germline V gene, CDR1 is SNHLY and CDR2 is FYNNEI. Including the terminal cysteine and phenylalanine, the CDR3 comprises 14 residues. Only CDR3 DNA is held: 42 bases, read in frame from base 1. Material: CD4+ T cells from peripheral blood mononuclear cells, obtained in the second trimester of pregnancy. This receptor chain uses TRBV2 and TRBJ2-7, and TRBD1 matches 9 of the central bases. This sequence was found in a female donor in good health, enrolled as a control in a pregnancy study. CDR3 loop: CASKTGGSTYEQYF. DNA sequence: TGTGCCAGCAAAACAGGGGGCTCGACCTATGAGCAGTACTTC.